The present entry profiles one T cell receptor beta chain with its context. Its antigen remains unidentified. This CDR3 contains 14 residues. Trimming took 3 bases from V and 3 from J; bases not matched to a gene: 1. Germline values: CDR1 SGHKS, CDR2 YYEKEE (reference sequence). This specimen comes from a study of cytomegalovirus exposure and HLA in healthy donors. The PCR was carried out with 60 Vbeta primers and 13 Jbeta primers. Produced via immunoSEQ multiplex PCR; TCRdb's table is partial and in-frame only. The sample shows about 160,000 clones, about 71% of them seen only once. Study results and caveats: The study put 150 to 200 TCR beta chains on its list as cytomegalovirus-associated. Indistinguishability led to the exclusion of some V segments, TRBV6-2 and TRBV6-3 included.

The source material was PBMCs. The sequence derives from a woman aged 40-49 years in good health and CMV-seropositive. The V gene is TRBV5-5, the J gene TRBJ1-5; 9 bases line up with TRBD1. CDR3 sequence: CASSWTGDNQPQHF. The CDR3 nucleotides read TGTGCCAGCAGCTGGACAGGGGACAATCAGCCCCAGCATTTT.